This TCR beta chain comes out of a study of preoperative IRX-2 immunotherapy in early breast cancer. The V end lost 1 base, the J end lost 6 bases, and 6 bases lay between the germline ends. Germline V gene lookup returns CDR1 KGHSH and CDR2 LQKENI. The CDR3 is 13 amino acids. Generated by immunoSEQ multiplex PCR, the TCRdb table keeps only in-frame clones and is missing some. The sample shows 32,000 or so clones, roughly 87% of them seen only once. Treatment given: preoperative locoregional IRX-2 cytokine immunotherapy. Patients received preoperative, locoregional IRX-2 cytokine immunotherapy in a phase Ib study.

This TCR derives from a human donor with breast cancer. The J gene is TRBJ1-4, the V gene TRBV18; D is unclear. The source was lymph node tissue, collected from a patient treated with IRX-2 immunotherapy. This CDR3 reads CASSPREDEKLFF. CDR3 coding DNA: TGTGCCAGCTCACCACGTGAAGATGAAAAACTGTTTTTT.